The present T cell receptor beta chain was sequenced within a study of vaccination and CD4 T cells after COVID-19. Study background: Cultures designated as controls were supplied with a CEFX pool, an HIV-1 Nef pool, or no peptide. Study findings and constraints: Convalescent patients' clones that were vaccine-specific were spike mono-reactive in 304 of 307 cases.

Sequencing of DNA taken from cultured CD4+ T cells relied on the Oncomine TCR Beta short-read assay. TCRdb ran MiXCR on the PCR reads and lists one entry per CDR3 protein. The sample holds under 20,000 distinct CDR3 sequences, approximately 50% seen once. Remarks on this clonotype: Its antigen is undetermined.

This CDR3 contains 17 residues. Trimming cost V 5 bases and J 7 bases; bases outside gene matches: 10. CDR1 is SNHLY, CDR2 FYNNEI, per germline. Treatment noted: approximately nine-day PBMC culture with coronavirus spike peptide pools or control peptides (ViraFEST assay). This sequence originates from a human donor who had recovered from COVID-19. Sequencing used CD4+ T cells from blood, cultured in vitro, obtained before SARS-CoV-2 vaccination. The chain couples TRBV2 to TRBJ2-2; 13 bases are shared with TRBD2. The CDR3 protein is CASSQTSGRAWGGELFF. The CDR3 nucleotides read TGTGCCAGCAGTCAAACTAGCGGGAGGGCCTGGGGCGGGGAGCTGTTTTTT.